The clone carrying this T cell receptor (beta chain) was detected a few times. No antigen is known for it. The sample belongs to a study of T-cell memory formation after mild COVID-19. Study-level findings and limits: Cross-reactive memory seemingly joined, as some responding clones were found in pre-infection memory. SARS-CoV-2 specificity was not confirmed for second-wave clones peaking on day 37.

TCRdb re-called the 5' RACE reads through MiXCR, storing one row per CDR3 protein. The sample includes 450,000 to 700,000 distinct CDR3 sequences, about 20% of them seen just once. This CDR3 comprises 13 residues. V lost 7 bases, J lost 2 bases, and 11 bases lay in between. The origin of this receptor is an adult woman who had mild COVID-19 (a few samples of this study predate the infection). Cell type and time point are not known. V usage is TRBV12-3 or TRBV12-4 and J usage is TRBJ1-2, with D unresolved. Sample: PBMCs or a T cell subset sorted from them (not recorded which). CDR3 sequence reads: CASTRLANYGYTF. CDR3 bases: TGTGCCAGCACCCGACTGGCCAACTATGGCTACACCTTC.